This entry concerns a single TCR beta chain. Ophthalmopathy patients had moderate-to-severe active disease, CAS ≥3, NOSPECS ≥4, and disease duration under 3 months. Unmatched junction bases numbered 11, after V lost 2 bases and J lost 14 bases. Germline V gene lookup returns CDR1 MDHEN and CDR2 SYDVKM. The CDR3 has 16 amino acids. Amplified regions were TCR beta CDR3 sequences from RNA transcripts. First-round RT-PCR with HTBI primers amplified the TCR CDR3 region. TCRdb passed the multiplex PCR reads through MiXCR, listing each CDR3 protein once. The sample lists around 400,000 distinct CDR3 sequences; approximately 14% were seen once. This specimen belongs to a study of T cells in Graves' hyperthyroidism and ophthalmopathy. Whole-study context: Before treatment of any kind, peripheral blood was taken at initial diagnosis.

The chain links TRBV28 to TRBJ2-5, with 16 nucleotides matching TRBD2. The sample taken for sequencing was blood. The sequence was obtained from a woman in her sixties or seventies with Graves' ophthalmopathy. The CDR3 protein is CASSLLPGLAGGPPYF. The CDR3 DNA reads as TGTGCCAGCAGTTTACTTCCGGGACTAGCGGGAGGGCCCCCATACTTC. Looking up the rest from reference TRBV28 and TRBJ2-5 gives the full variable domain: DVKVTQSSRYLVKRTGEKVFLECVQDMDHENMFWYRQDPGLGLRLIYFSYDVKMKEKGDIPEGYSVSREKKERFSLILESASTNQTSMYLCASSLLPGLAGGPPYFGPGTRLLVL.